The 23 T cell receptor beta chains below all came from one sample that was sequenced in a study of blood T cells in healthy people across ages. A second roughly 6 to 12 cycle PCR used barcoded and J-beta primers. MiXCR, run by TCRdb on the 5' RACE reads, gives a single entry per CDR3 protein. The sample shows hundreds of thousands of distinct CDR3 sequences, 45% to 70% of them seen only once. Sequencing was done on a sample of blood. These TCRs come from a man aged 35-49 years in good health.

Only a few counts were recorded for this clonotype. The CDR3 loop reads CASSFGGWQETQYF. The CDR3 DNA is TGTGCCAGCAGCTTCGGTGGTTGGCAAGAGACCCAGTACTTC. This rearrangement joins TRBV7-2 to TRBJ2-5, with D uncertain. In germline, CDR1 is SGHTA, CDR2 FQGNSA. The V end lost 3 bases, the J end lost 2 bases, and 10 bases lay between the germline ends. This CDR3 is built from 14 residues.

The chain couples TRBV12-5 to TRBJ2-7, with TRBD2 as a possible D gene (5 bases). The CDR3 length is 14 residues. Germline values: CDR1 LGHNT, CDR2 FRNRAP. Trimming cost V 0 bases and J 6 bases, with 12 bases left between them. The CDR3 sequence is CASGLVGERGEQYF. The CDR3 nucleotides are TGTGCTAGTGGTTTGGTCGGGGAACGGGGCGAGCAGTACTTC.

The chain recombines TRBV4-2 with TRBJ2-2; TRBD2 matches 8 bases. With V trimmed by 0 bases and J by 5 bases, 8 bases remained unmatched. Germline loops: CDR1 LGHNA, CDR2 YNFKEQ. The CDR3 length is 17 residues. The CDR3 region has the DNA TGTGCCAGCAGCCAAGATGGACCCAGCGGGAGAACCGGGGAGCTGTTTTTT. Translated, it gives CASSQDGPSGRTGELFF.

This clonotype was recorded many times. This chain links TRBV12-3 or TRBV12-4 with TRBJ1-5; D gene ambiguous. Trimming shortened V by 3 bases and J by 5 bases, and 5 bases separated the two germline ends. This CDR3 has 12 residues. The CDR3 nucleotides are TGTGCCAGCAGTTTGGGAGATCAGCCCCAGCATTTT. Residues: CASSLGDQPQHF.

V gene TRBV9 combines with J gene TRBJ2-2; D gene uncertain. The V gene's germline CDR1 is SGDLS and CDR2 YYNGEE. The CDR3 is 14 residues long. Trimming shortened V by 0 bases and J by 1 base, and 4 bases separated the two germline ends. For the CDR3, the DNA is TGTGCCAGCAGCGTAGAATGGAACACCGGGGAGCTGTTTTTT. It codes for CASSVEWNTGELFF.

Written as DNA, the CDR3 is TGTGCCAGCAGCGCCTATAGCAATCAGCCCCAGCATTTT. Residues: CASSAYSNQPQHF. The rearrangement joins TRBV27 to TRBJ1-5; D uncertain. From germline, CDR1 is MNHEY and CDR2 SMNVEV (reference sequence). This CDR3 comprises 13 residues. The ends were cut back, 6 bases at V and 0 bases at J, with 6 bases in the middle.

This rearrangement joins TRBV20-1 to TRBJ2-5; no clear D gene. The J call may be incorrect, as the DNA end agrees better with TRBJ2-7. This CDR3 region has 14 residues. Germline V lookup: CDR1 DFQATT, CDR2 SNEGSKA (reference sequence). The CDR3 nucleotides read TGCAGTGCTAGAGATGTCCTGTCCGTTTACGAGCAGTACTTC. This translates into CSARDVLSVYEQYF.

The DNA of the CDR3 is TGTGCCAGCAGCTTGGGGGCTACTTCCTACAATGAGCAGTTCTTC. Translated, it gives CASSLGATSYNEQFF. The genes are TRBV5-8 and TRBJ2-1; D not resolved. The CDR3 contains 15 residues. The germline V and J ends were trimmed by 0 bases and 1 base, with 8 bases remaining between them. CDR1 SGHTS and CDR2 YDEGEE come from the germline V gene.

The rearrangement joins TRBV25-1 to TRBJ1-5, with 9 bases fitting TRBD1. This CDR3 is built from 13 residues. Germline CDR1 MGHDK, CDR2 SYGVNS. V shed 6 bases and J 9 bases; nucleotides not matched to a gene: 6. The CDR3 nucleotides read TGTGCCAGCAGACAGGGGGCGTTGGGGCCCCAGCATTTT. Its protein product is CASRQGALGPQHF.

The chain joins TRBV25-1 to TRBJ2-5, with D perhaps matching TRBD2 (6 bases). Deletions cut 3 bases from V and 2 bases from J, with 16 bases between. This CDR3 is 16 amino acids long. Germline CDR1 and CDR2: MGHDK and SYGVNS. The DNA for the CDR3 is TGTGCCAGCAGTGATTACCGGGGGAGCGGGCAAGAGACCCAGTACTTC. Amino acid sequence: CASSDYRGSGQETQYF.

The chain combines TRBV7-2 with TRBJ2-1; D is uncertain. The end of the DNA is better explained by TRBJ2-7, so the J call may be wrong. Germline V gene data show CDR1 as SGHTA and CDR2 as FQGNSA. This CDR3 is 16 amino acids long. The CDR3 loop is CASSLDPPPSYNEQYF. The CDR3 coding sequence is TGTGCCAGCAGCTTAGATCCGCCACCGTCCTACAATGAGCAGTACTTC.

The chain joins TRBV7-3 to TRBJ2-4, with D unresolved. TRBJ2-5 matches the DNA end more closely, so the J call is doubtful. Germline CDR1 reads SGHTA; CDR2 reads FQGTGA. This CDR3 has 15 amino acids. CDR3 coding DNA: TGTGCCAGCAGCTTATCGGGCAGATTAGAAGAGACCCAGTACTTC. Translation: CASSLSGRLEETQYF.

V is TRBV3-1 and J is TRBJ2-1; D remains ambiguous. The CDR3 loop spans 18 amino acids. V dropped 1 base and J dropped 2 bases, with 18 bases sitting between them. Per germline, CDR1 LGHDT and CDR2 YNNKEL (reference sequence). The CDR3 DNA follows: TGTGCCAGCAGCCAAGTTGATCAATCAGCGTTTACCTACAATGAGCAGTTCTTC. Residues: CASSQVDQSAFTYNEQFF.

This rearrangement joins TRBV5-1 to TRBJ2-7; D gene unclear. The germline V gene has CDR1 SGHRS and CDR2 YFSETQ. The CDR3 sequence is 13 residues long. The V end was cut by 5 bases, the J end by 0 bases, with 9 bases between. Written as DNA, the CDR3 is TGCGCCAGCAGGTGGTCCGTCTCCTACGAGCAGTACTTC. As protein: CASRWSVSYEQYF.

This clonotype was counted only a few times. The V and J genes are TRBV29-1 and TRBJ2-1, with 7 bases matching TRBD2. Germline V lookup: CDR1 SQVTM, CDR2 ANQGSEA. This CDR3 region has 16 residues. V lost 6 bases and J lost 3; bases outside the gene matches: 14. Here the CDR3 DNA reads TGCAGCGTAAACTGGAGGGGCGGGAGTGTCTACAATGAGCAGTTCTTC. It codes for CSVNWRGGSVYNEQFF.

Here the CDR3 DNA reads TGTGCCAGCAGTTTCGGACAGGGAGACGAGCAGTACTTC. It codes for CASSFGQGDEQYF. V is TRBV6-6 and J is TRBJ2-7; 8 bases match TRBD1. CDR3 length: 13 amino acids. Germline trimming cut 4 bases from V and 5 bases from J; bases unmatched to any gene: 4. CDR1 is MNHNY and CDR2 is SVGAGI in the germline V gene (reference sequence).

V and J are TRBV6-2 or TRBV6-3 and TRBJ2-5, with TRBD1 as a possible D gene (5 bases). The V end was cut by 0 bases, the J end by 2 bases, with 13 bases between. The CDR3 has 16 amino acids. The germline CDR1 and CDR2 sequences are MNHEY and SVGEGT. The CDR3 is CASSYSYPRGQETQYF. CDR3 nucleotide sequence: TGTGCCAGCAGTTACTCGTACCCTAGGGGACAAGAGACCCAGTACTTC.

This clonotype was seen only a few times. V and J are TRBV5-1 and TRBJ2-1; D ambiguous. The V and J ends lost 7 bases and 5 bases respectively, with 16 bases between them. The CDR3 spans 14 residues. Per the germline V gene, CDR1 is SGHRS and CDR2 is YFSETQ. The CDR3 DNA follows: TGCGCCAGCTCTTTGGGTGGGGTAGACAATGAGCAGTTCTTC. Its protein is CASSLGGVDNEQFF.

This chain uses TRBV27 with TRBJ2-1, with TRBD1 as a possible D gene (6 bases). CDR1 and CDR2 (germline): MNHEY, SMNVEV (reference sequence). The CDR3 runs 17 residues. Deletions cut 5 bases from V and 0 bases from J, with 17 bases between. CDR3: CASSPRQVTSSYNEQFF. As DNA, the CDR3 is TGTGCCAGCAGTCCCCGACAGGTCACGAGCTCCTACAATGAGCAGTTCTTC.

The genes are TRBV28 and TRBJ1-2, with no clear D. Germline assignment: CDR1 MDHEN and CDR2 SYDVKM. CDR3 size: 12 residues. Trimming pared 6 bases from V and 4 bases from J, leaving 9 bases between. The CDR3 sequence: CASRENVYGYTF. DNA of the CDR3: TGTGCCAGCAGGGAGAACGTCTATGGCTACACCTTC.

This clonotype has only a few counts. The V and J genes are TRBV11-2 and TRBJ2-5, with a possible D match to TRBD1 (5 bases). The CDR3 totals 13 residues. The V end lost 3 bases, the J end lost 7 bases, and 12 bases lay between the germline ends. Germline lookup yields CDR1 SGHAT and CDR2 FQNNGV. The CDR3 DNA reads as TGTGCCAGCAGCTTTTCCAGGGAAGGGACCCAGTACTTC. Protein product: CASSFSREGTQYF.

The chain joins TRBV7-6 to TRBJ1-5; the D gene is possibly TRBD1 (6 bases). V was pared by 1 base and J by 5 bases, with 12 bases between. The CDR3 length is 15 residues. Looked up from germline, CDR1 is SGHVS and CDR2 is FNYEAQ. The CDR3 nucleotides are TGTGCCAGCAGCTTAGGCGGGGGGCGCGATCAGCCCCAGCATTTT. Protein: CASSLGGGRDQPQHF.

The rearrangement links TRBV6-1 to TRBJ2-5, with 8 bases that match TRBD1. Germline loops: CDR1 MNHNS, CDR2 SASEGT. V lost 0 bases, J lost 3 bases, and 9 bases stayed unmatched. There are 17 residues in the CDR3. The CDR3 nucleotides are TGTGCCAGCAGTGAAGCCGGCAGGGGGCGATCGGAAGAGACCCAGTACTTC. This gives the protein CASSEAGRGRSEETQYF.